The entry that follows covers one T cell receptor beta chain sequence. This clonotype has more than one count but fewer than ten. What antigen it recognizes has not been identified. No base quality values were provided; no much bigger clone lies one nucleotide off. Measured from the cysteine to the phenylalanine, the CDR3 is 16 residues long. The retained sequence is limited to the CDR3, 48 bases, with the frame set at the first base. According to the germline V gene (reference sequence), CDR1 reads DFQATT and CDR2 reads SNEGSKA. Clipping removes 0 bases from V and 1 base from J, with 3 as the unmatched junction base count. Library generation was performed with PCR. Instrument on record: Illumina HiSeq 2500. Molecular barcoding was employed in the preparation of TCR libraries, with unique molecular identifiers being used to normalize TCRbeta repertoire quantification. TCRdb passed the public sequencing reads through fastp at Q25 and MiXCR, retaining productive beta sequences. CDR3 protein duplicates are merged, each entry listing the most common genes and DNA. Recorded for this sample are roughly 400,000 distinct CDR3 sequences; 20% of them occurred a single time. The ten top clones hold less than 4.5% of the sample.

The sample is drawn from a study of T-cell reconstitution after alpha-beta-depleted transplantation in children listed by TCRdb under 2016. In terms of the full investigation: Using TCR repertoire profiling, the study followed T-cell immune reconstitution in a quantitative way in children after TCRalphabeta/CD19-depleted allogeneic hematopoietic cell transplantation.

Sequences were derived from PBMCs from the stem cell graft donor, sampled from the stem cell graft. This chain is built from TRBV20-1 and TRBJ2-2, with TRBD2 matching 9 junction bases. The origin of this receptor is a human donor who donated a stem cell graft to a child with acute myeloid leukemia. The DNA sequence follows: TGCAGTGCTAGAGAGCCGACTAGCGGGAACACCGGGGAGCTGTTTTTT. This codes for CSAREPTSGNTGELFF.